This T cell receptor (beta chain) stems from a study of cytomegalovirus exposure and HLA in healthy donors. Overall study context: An early release of data contained approximately 85 million unique TCRs, which came from HLA-typed donors.

Primers included in the PCR were 60 Vbeta and 13 Jbeta primers. Profiled with immunoSEQ multiplex PCR; TCRdb holds only in-frame clones, not every one. The profile shows over 130,000 clones, around 78% of them singletons. The germline V gene encodes CDR1 SGHRS and CDR2 YFSETQ. V was shortened by 2 bases and J by 7 bases, with 7 bases between the two germline ends. CDR3 length equals 12 residues. Comment on this clone: Its antigen is undetermined. In the same sample, other DNA sequences code for this CDR3.

Study results and caveats: The authors later linked a missense DCLRE1C variant to TCR beta V- and J-gene trimming. Information on immune exposure was restricted to one variable (CMV serostatus).

Input material: PBMCs. This TCR derives from a woman aged 40 to 49 in good health and CMV-seropositive. The chain combines TRBV5-1 with TRBJ2-1; D possibly corresponds to TRBD2 (5 bases). CDR3 coding DNA: TGCGCCAGCAGCTTCACGGGAAATGAGCAGTTCTTC. This sequence encodes CASSFTGNEQFF.